The 13 T cell receptor beta chains presented below share a single source sample, sequenced in a study of technical replicates of blood from a few donors. Repertoires were generated with immunoSEQ multiplex PCR, while TCRdb's copy carries only in-frame clones and drops some. The sample has tens of thousands of clones, approximately 92% seen once; the top ten hold roughly 4%. The source material was PBMCs. The receptor source for this set is a human donor in good health. Some clones in this sample may be carry-over from other donors' samples.

This clone is categorized as medium-sized. This chain joins TRBV29-1 and TRBJ1-2; 8 bases align to TRBD1. The germline V gene encodes CDR1 SQVTM and CDR2 ANQGSEA. CDR3 length equals 13 residues. The junction had 4 bases not matched to a gene; V was cut back by 3 bases and J by 4 bases. CDR3 amino acids: CSVETGVLYGYTF. In DNA, the CDR3 is TGCAGCGTTGAGACAGGGGTCCTCTATGGCTACACCTTC.

The CDR3 nucleotides read TGTGCCAGCAGCGGCCGGACAGGGGAGAATTCACCCCTCCACTTT. Amino acid sequence: CASSGRTGENSPLHF. The chain combines TRBV7-9 with TRBJ1-6, with 9 bases aligning to TRBD1. The CDR3 has 15 amino acids. Looked up from germline, CDR1 is SEHNR and CDR2 is FQNEAQ (reference sequence). After removal of 5 bases from V and 7 bases from J, the junction contained 6 bases not matched to a gene.

The J gene is TRBJ1-4, the V gene TRBV7-9; D possibly corresponds to TRBD1 (5 bases). The DNA end is a closer match to TRBJ2-2, so the J assignment may be wrong. CDR3 length: 11 amino acids. Germline V gene data show CDR1 as SEHNR and CDR2 as FQNEAQ (reference sequence). CDR3: CASSPDRELFF. The CDR3 DNA is TGTGCCAGCAGCCCGGACAGGGAGCTGTTTTTT.

The J gene is TRBJ1-2, the V gene TRBV7-2, with a possible D match to TRBD1 (5 bases). CDR3 length equals 15 residues. Trimming shortened V by 2 bases and J by 3 bases, and 13 bases separated the two germline ends. From germline, CDR1 is SGHTA and CDR2 FQGNSA. CDR3 region: CASSLPAGNDYGYTF. The CDR3 region has the DNA TGTGCCAGCAGCTTACCGGCAGGGAACGACTATGGCTACACCTTC.

V and J are TRBV5-5 and TRBJ2-7; a weak D match, TRBD2 (6 bases). This CDR3 contains 13 residues. Germline lookup yields CDR1 SGHKS and CDR2 YYEKEE (reference sequence). The ends were cut back, 0 bases at V and 9 bases at J, with 13 bases in the middle. The CDR3 nucleotides read TGTGCCAGCAGCTTGGTGGGAGGTCAGGGGCAGTACTTC. Translated, it gives CASSLVGGQGQYF.

J is TRBJ1-2 and V is TRBV9; 7 bases are shared with TRBD1. J was trimmed by 8 bases and V by 4 bases; bases with no gene match: 8. The CDR3 length is 13 residues. Germline-derived CDR1 and CDR2 are SGDLS and YYNGEE. The chain's CDR3 is CASSTSWTGGYTF. In nucleotides, the CDR3 is TGTGCCAGCAGCACGAGCTGGACAGGCGGCTACACCTTC.

J is TRBJ2-3 and V is TRBV7-9; TRBD1 is a possible D gene (6 bases). The germline gives CDR1 SEHNR, CDR2 FQNEAQ (reference sequence). The CDR3 length is 13 residues. Trimming left V 3 bases short and J 3 bases short, with 7 bases between. CDR3 protein: CASSFGQTDTQYF. CDR3 DNA: TGTGCCAGCAGCTTCGGACAGACAGATACGCAGTATTTT.

This clone appeared a few times. The genes are TRBV11-2 and TRBJ2-2; D unresolved. Germline-derived CDR1 and CDR2 are SGHAT and FQNNGV. CDR3 size: 15 residues. The V end was cut by 4 bases, the J end by 4 bases, with 13 bases between. Written as DNA, the CDR3 is TGTGCCAGCAGCTCGATCAGAAGGAGCACCGGGGAGCTGTTTTTT. Translating it yields CASSSIRRSTGELFF.

J is TRBJ2-7 and V is TRBV10-3; TRBD2 agrees at 10 bases. CDR1 and CDR2 from the germline V gene are ENHRY and SYGVKD. Trimming cost V 2 bases and J 2 bases; bases outside gene matches: 3. The CDR3 consists of 15 residues. DNA of the CDR3: TGTGCCATCAGTGAGCATACTAGCGGGACCTACGAGCAGTACTTC. Translated, it gives CAISEHTSGTYEQYF.

The chain couples TRBV5-6 to TRBJ2-7; D possibly corresponds to TRBD2 (6 bases). V dropped 4 bases and J dropped 2 bases, with 16 bases sitting between them. Germline lookup yields CDR1 SGHDT and CDR2 YYEEEE. The CDR3 contains 15 residues. The CDR3 here is CASSTTGTLTYEQYF. The CDR3 nucleotides read TGTGCCAGCAGCACGACCGGGACTCTCACCTACGAGCAGTACTTC.

The chain links TRBV5-1 to TRBJ1-6; D unresolved. Trimming removed 5 bases from V and 7 bases from J, with 13 bases in between. The CDR3 is made up of 14 amino acids. The germline V gene has CDR1 SGHRS and CDR2 YFSETQ. The CDR3 DNA sequence: TGCGCCAGCAGATTTCCGGGAGCCAATTCACCCCTCCACTTT. It encodes CASRFPGANSPLHF. Together with reference TRBV5-1 and TRBJ1-6, the CDR3 gives the full variable domain: KAGVTQTPRYLIKTRGQQVTLSCSPISGHRSVSWYQQTPGQGLQFLFEYFSETQRNKGNFPGRFSGRQFSNSRSEMNVSTLELGDSALYLCASRFPGANSPLHFGNGTRLTVT.

V usage is TRBV19 and J usage is TRBJ1-2; D not certain. Looked up from germline, CDR1 is LNHDA and CDR2 is SQIVND (reference sequence). The ends were cut back, 5 bases at V and 4 bases at J, with 11 bases in the middle. CDR3 length equals 13 residues. CDR3 nucleotide sequence: TGTGCCAGTAGTGACCGGGAGGGCTATGGCTACACCTTC. Protein product: CASSDREGYGYTF.

The chain links TRBV9 to TRBJ2-7; D is possibly TRBD1 (6 bases). V was cut by 7 bases and J by 0 bases, with 11 bases left in between. The CDR3 length is 13 residues. Germline lookup yields CDR1 SGDLS and CDR2 YYNGEE. As DNA, the CDR3 is TGTGCCAGCCGGAGAGGGGGCTCCTACGAGCAGTACTTC. As protein: CASRRGGSYEQYF.